This T cell receptor beta chain came from a study of blood T cell repertoires in COVID-19. On the study more broadly: Sources were T cells, B-cell-depleted T cells, or PBMCs; the material itself was cDNA or gDNA.

Sequencing was performed with immunoSEQ multiplex PCR; in TCRdb, only in-frame clones are kept and a portion is missing. The sample includes fewer than 150,000 clones, 75% to 90% of them seen just once. Germline CDR1 reads SGHRS; CDR2 reads YFSETQ. CDR3 length equals 15 residues. The ends were cut back, 1 base at V and 0 bases at J, with 8 bases in the middle. The chain joins TRBV5-1 to TRBJ2-1, with a tentative D call TRBD2 (5 bases). The sample was peripheral blood. This TCR derives from a human donor in a cohort sampled during active COVID-19. CDR3 region: CASSLLGSSYNEQFF. The CDR3 DNA reads TGCGCCAGCAGCTTGCTGGGGAGCTCCTACAATGAGCAGTTCTTC. Filled out from reference TRBV5-1 and TRBJ2-1, the complete variable domain reads KAGVTQTPRYLIKTRGQQVTLSCSPISGHRSVSWYQQTPGQGLQFLFEYFSETQRNKGNFPGRFSGRQFSNSRSEMNVSTLELGDSALYLCASSLLGSSYNEQFFGPGTRLTVL.